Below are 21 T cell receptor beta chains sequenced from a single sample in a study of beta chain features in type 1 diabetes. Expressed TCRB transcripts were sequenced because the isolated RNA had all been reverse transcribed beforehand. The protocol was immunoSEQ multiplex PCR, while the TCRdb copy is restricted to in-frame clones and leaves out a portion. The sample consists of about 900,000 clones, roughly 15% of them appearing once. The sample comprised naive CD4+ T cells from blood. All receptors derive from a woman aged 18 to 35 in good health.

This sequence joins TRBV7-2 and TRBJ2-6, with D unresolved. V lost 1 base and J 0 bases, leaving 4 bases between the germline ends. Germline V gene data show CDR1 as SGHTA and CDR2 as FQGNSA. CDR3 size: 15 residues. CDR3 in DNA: TGTGCCAGCAGCTTAGGGGACTCTGGGGCCAACGTCCTGACTTTC. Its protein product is CASSLGDSGANVLTF.

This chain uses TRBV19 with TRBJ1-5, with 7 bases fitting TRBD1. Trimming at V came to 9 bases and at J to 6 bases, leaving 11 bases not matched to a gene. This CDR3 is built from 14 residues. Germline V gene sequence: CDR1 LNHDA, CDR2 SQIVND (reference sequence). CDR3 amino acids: CASGNRGARQPQHF. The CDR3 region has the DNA TGTGCCAGCGGGAACAGGGGAGCCCGTCAGCCCCAGCATTTT.

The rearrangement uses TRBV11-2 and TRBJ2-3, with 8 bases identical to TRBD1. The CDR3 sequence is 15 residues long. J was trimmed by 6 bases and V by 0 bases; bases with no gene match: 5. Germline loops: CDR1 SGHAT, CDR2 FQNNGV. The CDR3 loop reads CASSLDQGATDTQYF. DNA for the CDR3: TGTGCCAGCAGCTTAGACCAGGGGGCGACTGATACGCAGTATTTT.

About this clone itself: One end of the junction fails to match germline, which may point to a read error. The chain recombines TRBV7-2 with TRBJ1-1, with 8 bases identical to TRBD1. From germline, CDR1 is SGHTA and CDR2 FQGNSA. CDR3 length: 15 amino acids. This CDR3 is CASSSGRTGITEALF. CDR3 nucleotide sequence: TGTGCCAGCAGCTCGGGAAGGACAGGGATCACTGAAGCTCTCTTT.

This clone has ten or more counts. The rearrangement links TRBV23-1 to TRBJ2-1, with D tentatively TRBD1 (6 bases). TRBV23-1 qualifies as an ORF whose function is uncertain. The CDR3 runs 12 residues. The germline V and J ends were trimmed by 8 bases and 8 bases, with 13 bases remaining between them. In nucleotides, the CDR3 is TGCGCCAGCTGTCGGACAGCTCATGAGCAGTTCTTC. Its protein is CASCRTAHEQFF.

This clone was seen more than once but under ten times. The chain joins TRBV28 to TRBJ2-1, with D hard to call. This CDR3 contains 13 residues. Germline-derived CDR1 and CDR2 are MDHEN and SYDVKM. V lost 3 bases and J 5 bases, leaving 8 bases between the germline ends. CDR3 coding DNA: TGTGCCAGCAGTTTTCTGTTCCACAATGAGCAGTTCTTC. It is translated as CASSFLFHNEQFF.

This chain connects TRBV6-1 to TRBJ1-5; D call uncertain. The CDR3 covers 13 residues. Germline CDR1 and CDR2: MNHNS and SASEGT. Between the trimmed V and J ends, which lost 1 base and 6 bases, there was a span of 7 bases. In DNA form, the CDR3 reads TGTGCCAGCAGTGAAGATTGGGCTCAGCCCCAGCATTTT. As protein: CASSEDWAQPQHF.

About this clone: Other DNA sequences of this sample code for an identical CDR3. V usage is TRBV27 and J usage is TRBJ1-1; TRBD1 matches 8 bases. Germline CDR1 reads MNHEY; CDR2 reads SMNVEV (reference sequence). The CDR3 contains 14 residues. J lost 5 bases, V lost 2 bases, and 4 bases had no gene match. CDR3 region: CASSLRQGWTEAFF. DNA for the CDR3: TGTGCCAGCAGTTTAAGACAGGGGTGGACTGAAGCTTTCTTT.

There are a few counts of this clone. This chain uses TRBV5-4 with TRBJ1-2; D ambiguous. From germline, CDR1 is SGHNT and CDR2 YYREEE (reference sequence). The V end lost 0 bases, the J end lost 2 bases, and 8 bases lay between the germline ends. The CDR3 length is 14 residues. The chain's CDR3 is CASSLESRNYGYTF. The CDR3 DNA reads TGTGCCAGCAGCTTGGAGAGCAGAAACTATGGCTACACCTTC. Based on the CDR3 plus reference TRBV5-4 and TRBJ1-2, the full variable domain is ETGVTQSPTHLIKTRGQQVTLRCSSQSGHNTVSWYQQALGQGPQFIFQYYREEENGRGNFPPRFSGLQFPNYSSELNVNALELDDSALYLCASSLESRNYGYTFGSGTRLTVV.

CDR3 sequence (DNA): TGTGCCAGCAGCCCTGGGGGGCTGCGGGGAAGCGATGGCTACACCTTC. Translated, it gives CASSPGGLRGSDGYTF. The chain employs TRBV7-9 and TRBJ1-2, with D possibly matching TRBD1 (6 bases). Germline-derived CDR1 and CDR2 are SEHNR and FQNEAQ (reference sequence). The CDR3 consists of 16 residues. V lost 5 bases and J lost 6, with 22 bases in between.

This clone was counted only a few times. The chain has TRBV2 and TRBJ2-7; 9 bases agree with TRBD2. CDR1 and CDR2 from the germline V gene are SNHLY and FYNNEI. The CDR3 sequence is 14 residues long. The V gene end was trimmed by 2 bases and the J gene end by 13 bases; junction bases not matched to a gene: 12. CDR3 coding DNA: TGTGCCAGCAGTGAATTGAGCGGGAGGCCGGTTGGATACTTC. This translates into CASSELSGRPVGYF.

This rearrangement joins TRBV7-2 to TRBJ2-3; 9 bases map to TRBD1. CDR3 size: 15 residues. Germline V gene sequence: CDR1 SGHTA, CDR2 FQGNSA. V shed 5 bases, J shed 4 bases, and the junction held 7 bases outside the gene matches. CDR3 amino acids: CASSAAGTGSDTQYF. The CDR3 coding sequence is TGTGCCAGCAGCGCCGCCGGGACAGGGTCAGATACGCAGTATTTT. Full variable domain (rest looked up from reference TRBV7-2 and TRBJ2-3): GAGVSQSPSNKVTEKGKDVELRCDPISGHTALYWYRQSLGQGLEFLIYFQGNSAPDKSGLPSDRFSAERTGGSVSTLTIQRTQQEDSAVYLCASSAAGTGSDTQYFGPGTRLTVL.

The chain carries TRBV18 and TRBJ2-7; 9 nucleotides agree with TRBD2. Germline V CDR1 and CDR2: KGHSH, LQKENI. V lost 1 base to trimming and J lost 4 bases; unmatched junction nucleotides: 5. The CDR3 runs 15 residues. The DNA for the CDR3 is TGTGCCAGCTCACCACGTGGTAGCGGGGGTTACGAGCAGTACTTC. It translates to CASSPRGSGGYEQYF.

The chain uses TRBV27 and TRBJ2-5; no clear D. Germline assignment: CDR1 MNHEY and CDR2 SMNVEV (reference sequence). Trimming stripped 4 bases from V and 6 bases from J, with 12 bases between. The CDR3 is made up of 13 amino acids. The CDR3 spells CASSYWSRKTQYF. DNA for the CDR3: TGTGCCAGCAGTTATTGGTCGCGAAAGACCCAGTACTTC.

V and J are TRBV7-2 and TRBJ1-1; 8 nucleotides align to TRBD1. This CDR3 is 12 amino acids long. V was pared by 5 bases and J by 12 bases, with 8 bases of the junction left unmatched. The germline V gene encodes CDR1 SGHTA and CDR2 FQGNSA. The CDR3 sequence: CASSRGQGGTFF. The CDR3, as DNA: TGTGCCAGCAGCCGAGGACAGGGTGGAACTTTCTTT.

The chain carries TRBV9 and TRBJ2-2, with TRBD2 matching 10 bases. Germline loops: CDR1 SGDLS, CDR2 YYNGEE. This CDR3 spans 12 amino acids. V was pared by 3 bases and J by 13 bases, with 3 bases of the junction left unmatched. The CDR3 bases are TGTGCCAGCAGCGGTCCTAGCGGGAGGCTGTTTTTT. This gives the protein CASSGPSGRLFF.

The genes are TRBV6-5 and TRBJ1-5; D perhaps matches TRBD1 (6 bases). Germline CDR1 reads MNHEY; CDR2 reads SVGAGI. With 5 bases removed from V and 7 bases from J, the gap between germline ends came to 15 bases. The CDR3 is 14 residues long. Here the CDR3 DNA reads TGTGCCAGCAGTCGGGGGGGCGGCAGGCAGCCCCAGCATTTT. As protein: CASSRGGGRQPQHF.

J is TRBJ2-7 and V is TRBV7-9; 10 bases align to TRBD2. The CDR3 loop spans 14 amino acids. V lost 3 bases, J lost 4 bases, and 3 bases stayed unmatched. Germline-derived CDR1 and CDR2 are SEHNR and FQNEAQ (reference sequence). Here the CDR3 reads CASSFGTSAYEQYF. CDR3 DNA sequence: TGTGCCAGCAGCTTCGGGACTAGCGCTTACGAGCAGTACTTC. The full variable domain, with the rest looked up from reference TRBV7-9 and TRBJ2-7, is DTGVSQNPRHKITKRGQNVTFRCDPISEHNRLYWYRQTLGQGPEFLTYFQNEAQLEKSRLLSDRFSAERPKGSFSTLEIQRTEQGDSAMYLCASSFGTSAYEQYFGPGTRLTVT.

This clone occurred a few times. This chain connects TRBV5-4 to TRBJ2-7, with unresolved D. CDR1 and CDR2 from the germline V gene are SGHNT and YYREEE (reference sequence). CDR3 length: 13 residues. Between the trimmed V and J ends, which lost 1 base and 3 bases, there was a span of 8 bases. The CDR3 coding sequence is TGTGCCAGCAGCTTGACCAGCAGCTACGAGCAGTACTTC. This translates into CASSLTSSYEQYF.

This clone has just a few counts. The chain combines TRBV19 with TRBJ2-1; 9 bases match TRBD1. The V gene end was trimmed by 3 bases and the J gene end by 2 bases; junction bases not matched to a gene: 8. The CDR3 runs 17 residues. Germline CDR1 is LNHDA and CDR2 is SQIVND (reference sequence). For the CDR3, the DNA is TGTGCCAGTAGTATTTGGGCCGGGACAGGGCCCTACAATGAGCAGTTCTTC. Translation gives CASSIWAGTGPYNEQFF.

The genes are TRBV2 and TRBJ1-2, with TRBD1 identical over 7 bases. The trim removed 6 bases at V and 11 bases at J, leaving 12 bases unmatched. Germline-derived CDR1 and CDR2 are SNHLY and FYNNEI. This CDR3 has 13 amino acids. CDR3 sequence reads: CASSEGTDHSYTF. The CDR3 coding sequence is TGTGCCAGCAGCGAGGGGACAGACCACAGTTACACCTTC.